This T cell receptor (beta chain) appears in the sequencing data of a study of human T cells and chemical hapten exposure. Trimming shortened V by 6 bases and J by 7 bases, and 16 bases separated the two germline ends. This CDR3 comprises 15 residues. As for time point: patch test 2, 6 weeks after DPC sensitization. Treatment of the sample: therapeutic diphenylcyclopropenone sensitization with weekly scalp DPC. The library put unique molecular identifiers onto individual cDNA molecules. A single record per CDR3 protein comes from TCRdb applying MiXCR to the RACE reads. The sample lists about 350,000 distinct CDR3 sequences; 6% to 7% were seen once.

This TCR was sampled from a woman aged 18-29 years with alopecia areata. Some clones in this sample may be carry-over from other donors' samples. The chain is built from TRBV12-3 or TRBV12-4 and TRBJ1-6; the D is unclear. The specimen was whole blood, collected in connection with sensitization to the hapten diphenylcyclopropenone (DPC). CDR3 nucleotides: TGTGCCAGCAGCCCCGCCGACATCGCCAATTCACCCCTCCACTTT. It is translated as CASSPADIANSPLHF.